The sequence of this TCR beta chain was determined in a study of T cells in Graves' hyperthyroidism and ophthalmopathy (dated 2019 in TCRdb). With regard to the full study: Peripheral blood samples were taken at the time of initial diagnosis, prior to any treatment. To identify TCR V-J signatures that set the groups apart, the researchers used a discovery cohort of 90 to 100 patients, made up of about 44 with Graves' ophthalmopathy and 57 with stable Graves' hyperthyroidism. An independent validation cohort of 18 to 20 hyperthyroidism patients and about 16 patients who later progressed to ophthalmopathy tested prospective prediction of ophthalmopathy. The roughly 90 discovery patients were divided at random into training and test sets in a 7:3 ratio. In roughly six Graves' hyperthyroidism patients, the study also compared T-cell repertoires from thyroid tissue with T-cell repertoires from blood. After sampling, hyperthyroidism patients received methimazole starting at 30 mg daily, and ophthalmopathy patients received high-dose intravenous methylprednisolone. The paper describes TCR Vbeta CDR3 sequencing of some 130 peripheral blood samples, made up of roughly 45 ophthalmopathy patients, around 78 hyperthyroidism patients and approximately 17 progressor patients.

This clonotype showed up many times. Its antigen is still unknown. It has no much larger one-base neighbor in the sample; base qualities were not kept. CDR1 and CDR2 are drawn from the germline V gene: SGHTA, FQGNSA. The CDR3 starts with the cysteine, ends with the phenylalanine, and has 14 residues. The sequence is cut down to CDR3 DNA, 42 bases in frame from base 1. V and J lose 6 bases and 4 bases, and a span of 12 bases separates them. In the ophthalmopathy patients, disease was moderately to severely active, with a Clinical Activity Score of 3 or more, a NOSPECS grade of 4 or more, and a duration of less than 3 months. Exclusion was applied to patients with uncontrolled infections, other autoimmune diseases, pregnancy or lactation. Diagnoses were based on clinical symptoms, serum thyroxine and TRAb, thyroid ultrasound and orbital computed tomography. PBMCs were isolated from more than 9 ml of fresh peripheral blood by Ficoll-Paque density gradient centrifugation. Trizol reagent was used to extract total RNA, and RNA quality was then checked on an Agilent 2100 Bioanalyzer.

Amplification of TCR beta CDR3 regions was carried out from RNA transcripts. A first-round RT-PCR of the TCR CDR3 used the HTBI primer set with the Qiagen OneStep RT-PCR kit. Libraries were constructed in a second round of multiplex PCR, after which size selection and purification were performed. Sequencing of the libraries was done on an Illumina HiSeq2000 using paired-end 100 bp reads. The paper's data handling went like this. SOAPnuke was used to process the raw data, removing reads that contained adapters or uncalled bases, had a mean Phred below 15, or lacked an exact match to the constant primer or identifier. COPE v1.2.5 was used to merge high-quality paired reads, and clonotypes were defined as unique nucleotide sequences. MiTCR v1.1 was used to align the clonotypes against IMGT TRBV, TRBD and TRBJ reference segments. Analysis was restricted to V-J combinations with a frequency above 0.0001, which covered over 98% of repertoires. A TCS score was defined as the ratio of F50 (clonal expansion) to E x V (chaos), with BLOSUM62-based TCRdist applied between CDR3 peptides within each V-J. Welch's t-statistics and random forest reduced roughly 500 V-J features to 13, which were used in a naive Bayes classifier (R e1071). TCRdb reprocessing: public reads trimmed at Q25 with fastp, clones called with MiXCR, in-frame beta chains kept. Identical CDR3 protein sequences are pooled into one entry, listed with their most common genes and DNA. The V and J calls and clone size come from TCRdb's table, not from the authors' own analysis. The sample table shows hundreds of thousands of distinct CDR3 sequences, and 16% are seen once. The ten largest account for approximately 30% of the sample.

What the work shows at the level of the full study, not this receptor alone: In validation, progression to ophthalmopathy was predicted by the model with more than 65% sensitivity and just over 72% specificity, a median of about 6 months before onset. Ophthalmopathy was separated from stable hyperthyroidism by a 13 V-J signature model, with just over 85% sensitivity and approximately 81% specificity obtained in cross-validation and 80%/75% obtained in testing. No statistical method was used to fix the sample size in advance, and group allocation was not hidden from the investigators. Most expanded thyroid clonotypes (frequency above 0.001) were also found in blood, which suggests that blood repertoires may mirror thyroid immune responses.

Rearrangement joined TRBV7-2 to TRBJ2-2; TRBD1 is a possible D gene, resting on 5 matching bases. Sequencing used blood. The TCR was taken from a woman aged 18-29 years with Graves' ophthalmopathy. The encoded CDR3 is CASSLQATTGELFF. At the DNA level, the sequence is TGTGCCAGCAGTCTACAGGCAACCACCGGGGAGCTGTTTTTT.